Shown below are 27 T cell receptor beta chains from a single sample sequenced in a study of long-term antiretroviral therapy in people with HIV. Run at survey level, the immunoSEQ assay was version v3.0. The table came from immunoSEQ multiplex PCR; TCRdb's copy has only in-frame clones and leaves some out. The table records about 32,000 clones, around 85% of them present only once. The source material was unsorted PBMCs, sampled approximately 3.5 years after starting antiretroviral therapy. The receptors were sampled from a man in his late teens or twenties with HIV.

The V and J genes are TRBV7-9 and TRBJ1-2; D gene ambiguous. Per the germline V gene, CDR1 is SEHNR and CDR2 is FQNEAQ (reference sequence). Trimming removed 1 base from V and 4 bases from J, with 1 base in between. This CDR3 spans 11 amino acids. DNA for the CDR3: TGTGCCAGCAGCTTAGTCTATGGCTACACCTTC. Translation gives CASSLVYGYTF.

The gene calls are TRBV28 and TRBJ2-7; tentatively, D is TRBD1 (7 bases). Germline CDR1 MDHEN, CDR2 SYDVKM. Trimming removed 1 base at V and 5 bases at J, with 18 bases between. The CDR3 is made up of 16 amino acids. Here the CDR3 reads CASSLFGGGRGDEQYF. For the CDR3, the DNA is TGTGCCAGCAGTTTATTTGGAGGGGGCAGGGGGGACGAGCAGTACTTC.

This rearrangement joins TRBV18 to TRBJ1-1; perhaps TRBD1 as D (6 bases). The length of the CDR3 is 13 residues. CDR1 and CDR2 (germline): KGHSH, LQKENI. Trimming stripped 0 bases from V and 10 bases from J, with 12 bases between. The CDR3 region is CASSPPAGAAAFF. The CDR3 DNA is TGTGCCAGCTCACCACCGGCGGGGGCGGCAGCTTTCTTT. The whole variable domain, remainder taken from reference TRBV18 and TRBJ1-1, is NAGVMQNPRHLVRRRGQEARLRCSPMKGHSHVYWYRQLPEEGLKFMVYLQKENIIDESGMPKERFSAEFPKEGPSILRIQQVVRGDSAAYFCASSPPAGAAAFFGQGTRLTVV.

The chain has TRBV27 and TRBJ2-6, with a weak D call TRBD2 (7 bases). The CDR3 spans 15 residues. Germline CDR1 reads MNHEY; CDR2 reads SMNVEV (reference sequence). The V gene lost 7 bases and the J gene lost 2 bases, with 12 bases spanning the gap. The CDR3 spells CASNWGGPGANVLTF. Written as DNA, the CDR3 is TGTGCCAGCAACTGGGGGGGCCCTGGGGCCAACGTCCTGACTTTC.

This chain links TRBV2 with TRBJ1-2, with D hard to call. Deletions cut 2 bases from V and 4 bases from J, with 8 bases between. Looked up from germline, CDR1 is SNHLY and CDR2 is FYNNEI. The CDR3 loop spans 13 amino acids. CDR3 sequence (DNA): TGTGCCAGCAGTGAAAGGGTGGCCTATGGCTACACCTTC. It is translated as CASSERVAYGYTF. The full variable domain, its missing parts supplied by reference TRBV2 and TRBJ1-2, is EPEVTQTPSHQVTQMGQEVILRCVPISNHLYFYWYRQILGQKVEFLVSFYNNEISEKSEIFDDQFSVERPDGSNFTLKIRSTKLEDSAMYFCASSERVAYGYTFGSGTRLTVV.

Here the CDR3 reads CATSPGTSSYEQYF. The CDR3 DNA reads TGCGCCACCTCGCCCGGGACTTCCTCCTACGAGCAGTACTTC. The chain uses TRBV5-1 and TRBJ2-7, with D possibly being TRBD2 (6 bases). Germline values: CDR1 SGHRS, CDR2 YFSETQ. This CDR3 has 14 amino acids. The V and J ends lost 9 bases and 0 bases respectively, with 16 bases between them.

The chain couples TRBV5-4 to TRBJ2-7; weak D call: TRBD1 (5 bases). Germline V gene data show CDR1 as SGHNT and CDR2 as YYREEE (reference sequence). The CDR3 contains 18 residues. The V gene lost 4 bases and the J gene lost 5 bases, with 28 bases spanning the gap. The CDR3: CASSQLDHIRTPSNEQYF. As DNA, the CDR3 is TGTGCCAGCAGCCAATTGGATCATATCCGGACACCCTCGAACGAGCAGTACTTC.

The J gene is TRBJ1-4, the V gene TRBV27; the D is unclear. The CDR3 has 16 residues. Trimming stripped 4 bases from V and 6 bases from J, with 18 bases between. Germline CDR1 reads MNHEY; CDR2 reads SMNVEV (reference sequence). The CDR3 loop is CASSYLRTLRDEKLFF. The CDR3 DNA reads TGTGCCAGCAGTTATTTGAGAACCTTAAGAGATGAAAAACTGTTTTTT. The entire variable domain, with the rest obtained from reference TRBV27 and TRBJ1-4, is as follows: EAQVTQNPRYLITVTGKKLTVTCSQNMNHEYMSWYRQDPGLGLRQIYYSMNVEVTDKGDVPEGYKVSRKEKRNFPLILESPSPNQTSLYFCASSYLRTLRDEKLFFGSGTQLSVL.

This clone has a single count. This rearrangement joins TRBV14 to TRBJ2-5; D ambiguous. The CDR3 runs to 12 residues. The V gene lost 2 bases and the J gene lost 4 bases, with 5 bases spanning the gap. Germline loops: CDR1 SGHDN, CDR2 FVKESK. For the CDR3, the DNA is TGTGCCAGCAGCCAACCGTTAGAGACCCAGTACTTC. It is translated as CASSQPLETQYF. The full variable domain, rest sourced from reference TRBV14 and TRBJ2-5, is EAGVTQFPSHSVIEKGQTVTLRCDPISGHDNLYWYRRVMGKEIKFLLHFVKESKQDESGMPNNRFLAERTGGTYSTLKVQPAELEDSGVYFCASSQPLETQYFGPGTRLLVL.

The gene calls are TRBV19 and TRBJ1-2; TRBD1 aligns across 8 bases. Germline assignment: CDR1 LNHDA and CDR2 SQIVND (reference sequence). J was trimmed by 7 bases and V by 6 bases; bases with no gene match: 16. This CDR3 spans 16 amino acids. The CDR3 nucleotides are TGTGCCAGTAGCCCATCCAACTGGGACAGGTCCCTTGGCTACACCTTC. It translates to CASSPSNWDRSLGYTF.

The CDR3 loop is CASSFGQGGNQPQHF. The CDR3 coding sequence is TGTGCCAGCAGCTTTGGACAGGGGGGTAATCAGCCCCAGCATTTT. The chain uses TRBV6-5 and TRBJ1-5, with TRBD1 matching over 10 bases. The junction had 6 bases not matched to a gene; V was cut back by 6 bases and J by 4 bases. CDR3 size: 15 residues. CDR1 and CDR2 (germline): MNHEY, SVGAGI.

This chain connects TRBV6-5 to TRBJ1-1, with D perhaps matching TRBD1 (5 bases). CDR1 and CDR2 from the germline V gene are MNHEY and SVGAGI. The CDR3 spans 13 residues. The V end was cut by 4 bases, the J end by 11 bases, with 17 bases between. CDR3 coding DNA: TGTGCCAGCAGTTCCCCGCAGGGAGGGGTCGCTTTCTTT. It yields the protein CASSSPQGGVAFF.

The V and J genes are TRBV6-4 and TRBJ2-1; TRBD1 or TRBD2 may be the D gene (5 bases each). V lost 0 bases, J lost 4 bases, and 13 bases lay in between. Germline CDR1 and CDR2: MRHNA and SNTAGT. This CDR3 has 16 residues. CDR3 in DNA: TGTGCCAGCAGTGACTCGGGGGTTGGCGGATACAATGAGCAGTTCTTC. Protein: CASSDSGVGGYNEQFF.

The rearrangement links TRBV6-5 to TRBJ1-5; no reliable D call. The V gene lost 7 bases and the J gene lost 1 base, with 14 bases spanning the gap. The CDR3 totals 15 residues. The V gene's germline CDR1 is MNHEY and CDR2 SVGAGI. Here the CDR3 reads CASNPGPVSNQPQHF. As DNA, the CDR3 is TGTGCCAGCAACCCCGGACCGGTCAGCAATCAGCCCCAGCATTTT.

The chain employs TRBV7-2 and TRBJ2-7; no clear D gene. The CDR3 length is 13 residues. Germline CDR1 is SGHTA and CDR2 is FQGNSA. Trimming took off 3 bases at V and 2 bases at J, with 8 bases between the two ends. In DNA form, the CDR3 reads TGTGCCAGCAGCTTCGGCAGAGCCTACGAGCAGTACTTC. The encoded protein is CASSFGRAYEQYF.

Comment on this clone: This specimen includes other DNA sequences encoding the same CDR3. This chain uses TRBV27 with TRBJ2-1; D is undetermined. CDR1 is MNHEY, CDR2 SMNVEV, per germline (reference sequence). With 6 bases removed from V and 0 bases from J, the gap between germline ends came to 6 bases. There are 13 residues in the CDR3. The CDR3 sequence is CASSRPSYNEQFF. The CDR3 bases are TGTGCCAGCAGCCGCCCCTCCTACAATGAGCAGTTCTTC.

CDR3 in DNA: TGTGCCAGCAACGGAGGGGGCGCGAACACTGAAGCTTTCTTT. As protein: CASNGGGANTEAFF. The chain joins TRBV2 to TRBJ1-1; 7 bases map to TRBD1. This CDR3 spans 14 amino acids. The trim removed 7 bases at V and 1 base at J, leaving 6 bases unmatched. The germline V gene encodes CDR1 SNHLY and CDR2 FYNNEI. The whole variable domain, remainder taken from reference TRBV2 and TRBJ1-1, is EPEVTQTPSHQVTQMGQEVILRCVPISNHLYFYWYRQILGQKVEFLVSFYNNEISEKSEIFDDQFSVERPDGSNFTLKIRSTKLEDSAMYFCASNGGGANTEAFFGQGTRLTVV.

The J gene is TRBJ1-4, the V gene TRBV5-6, with TRBD1 identical over 8 bases. The CDR3 is 18 amino acids. V gave up 2 bases and J gave up 6 bases; unmatched junction bases: 15. In germline, CDR1 is SGHDT, CDR2 YYEEEE. CDR3 nucleotide sequence: TGTGCCAGCAGCTTCCGGACAGGGATAACCCGCCAAGATGAAAAACTGTTTTTT. It yields the protein CASSFRTGITRQDEKLFF.

The rearrangement uses TRBV14 and TRBJ2-7, with D tentatively TRBD1 or TRBD2 (5 bases each). The CDR3 spans 13 residues. V gave up 0 bases and J gave up 8 bases, with 11 bases separating them. Germline V gives CDR1 SGHDN, CDR2 FVKESK. CDR3 sequence: CASSQDGGRKQYF. CDR3 bases: TGTGCCAGCAGCCAAGATGGGGGACGTAAGCAGTACTTC.

This rearrangement joins TRBV5-5 to TRBJ2-7, with unresolved D. The CDR3 extends over 13 amino acids. V lost 0 bases and J 2 bases, leaving 6 bases between the germline ends. Germline V gene sequence: CDR1 SGHKS, CDR2 YYEKEE (reference sequence). CDR3 sequence: CASSLVGTYEQYF. CDR3 coding DNA: TGTGCCAGCAGCTTGGTGGGCACCTACGAGCAGTACTTC. The full variable domain, with the rest looked up from reference TRBV5-5 and TRBJ2-7, is DAGVTQSPTHLIKTRGQQVTLRCSPISGHKSVSWYQQVLGQGPQFIFQYYEKEERGRGNFPDRFSARQFPNYSSELNVNALLLGDSALYLCASSLVGTYEQYFGPGTRLTVT.

The genes are TRBV2 and TRBJ2-7; 7 bases are a match to TRBD2. The CDR3 is 13 residues long. With V trimmed by 7 bases and J by 7 bases, 10 bases remained unmatched. Germline values: CDR1 SNHLY, CDR2 FYNNEI. The CDR3 spells CASTGGGPKEQYF. The CDR3 DNA follows: TGTGCCAGCACGGGGGGAGGGCCTAAAGAGCAGTACTTC.

A single count supports this clone. The J gene is TRBJ1-1, the V gene TRBV25-1, with a weak D call TRBD1 (5 bases). This CDR3 is 14 amino acids long. Germline-derived CDR1 and CDR2 are MGHDK and SYGVNS. V gave up 5 bases and J gave up 5 bases, with 15 bases separating them. The CDR3 sequence is CASSTEGRGTEAFF. CDR3 nucleotide sequence: TGTGCCAGCAGTACTGAGGGGCGCGGGACTGAAGCTTTCTTT.

This clone was seen more than once but under ten times. The genes are TRBV6-5 and TRBJ1-5; D remains unclear. CDR1 and CDR2 (germline): MNHEY, SVGAGI. V was shortened by 2 bases and J by 4 bases, with 6 bases between the two germline ends. CDR3 size: 13 residues. The CDR3 DNA reads as TGTGCCAGCAGTTACACCGATAATCAGCCCCAGCATTTT. Its translation is CASSYTDNQPQHF.

The gene calls are TRBV7-9 and TRBJ2-5; no clear D gene. Trimming took off 4 bases at V and 4 bases at J, with 13 bases between the two ends. The germline V gene has CDR1 SEHNR and CDR2 FQNEAQ (reference sequence). The CDR3 totals 14 residues. Here the CDR3 DNA reads TGTGCCAGCAGCTCTCCCGGTTGGGGAGAGACCCAGTACTTC. It is translated as CASSSPGWGETQYF.

The chain carries TRBV10-3 and TRBJ1-1; D gene uncertain. V shed 3 bases and J shed 7 bases, with 12 bases lying between them. CDR3 size: 13 residues. The germline V gene encodes CDR1 ENHRY and CDR2 SYGVKD. CDR3 region: CAISDPKDGEAFF. The DNA for the CDR3 is TGTGCCATCAGTGATCCTAAGGACGGTGAAGCTTTCTTT.

V usage is TRBV2 and J usage is TRBJ2-7; D remains unclear. The CDR3 has 14 residues. Germline assignment: CDR1 SNHLY and CDR2 FYNNEI. V shed 6 bases and J shed 1 base, with 13 bases lying between them. The CDR3 is CASSSAPESYEQYF. In nucleotides, the CDR3 is TGTGCCAGCAGCTCAGCCCCGGAGTCCTACGAGCAGTACTTC.

This chain uses TRBV5-1 with TRBJ2-7; D tentatively reads TRBD1 or TRBD2 (5 bases each). The germline V gene encodes CDR1 SGHRS and CDR2 YFSETQ. The CDR3 contains 14 residues. V gave up 0 bases and J gave up 4 bases, with 11 bases separating them. This chain's CDR3 is CASSLGGMWYEQYF. CDR3 coding DNA: TGCGCCAGCAGCTTGGGGGGGATGTGGTACGAGCAGTACTTC.